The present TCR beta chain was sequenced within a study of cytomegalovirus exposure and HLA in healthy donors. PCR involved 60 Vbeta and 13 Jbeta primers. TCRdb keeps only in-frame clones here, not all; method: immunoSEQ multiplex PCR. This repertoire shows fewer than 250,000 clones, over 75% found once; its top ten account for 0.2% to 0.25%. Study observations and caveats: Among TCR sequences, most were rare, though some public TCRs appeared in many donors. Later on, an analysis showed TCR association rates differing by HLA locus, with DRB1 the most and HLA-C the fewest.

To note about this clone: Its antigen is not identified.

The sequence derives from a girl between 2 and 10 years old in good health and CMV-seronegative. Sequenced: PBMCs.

CDR3 residues: CASSGRAGDRELFF. The CDR3, as DNA: TGTGCCAGCAGCGGAAGGGCAGGGGATAGGGAGCTGTTTTTT. The J gene is TRBJ2-2, the V gene TRBV2; perhaps TRBD1 as D (6 bases). The V end was cut by 6 bases, the J end by 9 bases, with 17 bases between. CDR3 length equals 14 residues. The germline CDR1 and CDR2 sequences are SNHLY and FYNNEI. Together with reference TRBV2 and TRBJ2-2, the CDR3 gives the full variable domain: EPEVTQTPSHQVTQMGQEVILRCVPISNHLYFYWYRQILGQKVEFLVSFYNNEISEKSEIFDDQFSVERPDGSNFTLKIRSTKLEDSAMYFCASSGRAGDRELFFGEGSRLTVL.